This T cell receptor (beta chain) emerged from a study of identifying expanded T cells in peripheral blood. Per the germline V gene, CDR1 is SEHNR and CDR2 is FQNEAQ (reference sequence). This CDR3 has 13 amino acids. V was clipped by 6 bases and J by 0 bases; unmatched bases: 1. No infections or other immune events were documented during collection. Measured with immunoSEQ multiplex PCR; TCRdb has only the in-frame clones, and not every one. The data show some 130,000 clones, 86% seen once. As for this clone: The antigen remains undetermined.

Study outcomes and limitations: Over around two and four weeks, about 15 and 18 clones changed, versus around 1.1 between replicates. Variance in clone template counts between approximately two-week samples significantly increased with total template count across all healthy donors.

The chain links TRBV7-9 to TRBJ2-5; 7 positions agree with TRBD1. Specimen: blood. This receptor was taken from a person aged 18 to 75 in good health. The CDR3 reads CASRGTDQETQYF. CDR3 nucleotide sequence: TGTGCCAGCAGAGGGACAGACCAAGAGACCCAGTACTTC.